This T cell receptor (beta chain) was recorded in a study of blood T cell repertoires in COVID-19. Across the whole study: The United States, Italy and Spain provided the acute and convalescent COVID-19 samples. In each case, the material was cDNA or gDNA derived from T cells, B-cell-depleted T cells, or PBMCs.

In germline, CDR1 is SGHRS, CDR2 YFSETQ. CDR3 length: 15 residues. With 4 bases clipped from V and 5 bases from J, the junction kept 12 bases outside the gene matches. Only in-frame clones appear in the TCRdb table, and some are missing; sequencing was by immunoSEQ multiplex PCR. The sample records about 94,000 clones, approximately 80% being singletons. This clone was detected once. The chain joins TRBV5-1 to TRBJ2-7, with TRBD1 matching over 7 bases. The sequence came from a human donor in a cohort sampled during active COVID-19. Sample: peripheral blood. This CDR3 is CASSLFSDRPHEQYF. DNA of the CDR3: TGCGCCAGCAGCCTATTCTCGGACAGGCCCCACGAGCAGTACTTC.